This TCR beta chain was observed in a study of T cells expressing NK-cell markers. About the study: Serological testing identified seven of the eight sequenced donors as HCMV-seropositive and one as seronegative. Findings and limits, study-wide: Clarity on HCMV specificity was lacking for the expanded NKG2C+ T cell clones. For about 6 donors, the dominant NKG2C+ clonotypes made up roughly 1.0-8% of their CD8+ T cells.

Regarding this clonotype: Its antigen is currently unknown.

The authors generated TCR beta cDNA through 5'RACE template switching with UMIs. From the 5' RACE reads, TCRdb lists one entry per CDR3 protein and no DNA. In all, the sample yields about 460,000 distinct CDR3 sequences. The origin of this receptor is a woman between 50 and 59 years old in good health. The specimen was blood T cells: a sorted CD56 or NKG2C T cell subset, CD4+ or CD8+ T cells, or bulk PBMC T cells (not recorded which).

CDR3 in amino acids: CSARAPGSYEQYF. The chain uses TRBV20-1 and TRBJ2-7; the TCRdb D gene call, TRBD1, has no DNA to confirm it. Per the germline V gene, CDR1 is DFQATT and CDR2 is SNEGSKA (reference sequence). The CDR3 loop spans 13 amino acids.